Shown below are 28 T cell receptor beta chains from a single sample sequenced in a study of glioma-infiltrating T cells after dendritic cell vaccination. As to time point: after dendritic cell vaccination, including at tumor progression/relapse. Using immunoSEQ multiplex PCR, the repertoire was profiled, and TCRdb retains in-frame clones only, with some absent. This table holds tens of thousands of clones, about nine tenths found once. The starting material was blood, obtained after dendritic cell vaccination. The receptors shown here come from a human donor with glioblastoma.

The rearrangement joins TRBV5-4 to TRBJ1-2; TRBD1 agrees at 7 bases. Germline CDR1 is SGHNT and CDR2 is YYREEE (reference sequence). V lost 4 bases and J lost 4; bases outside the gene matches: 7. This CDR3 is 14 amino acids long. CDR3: CASSHTGESYGYTF. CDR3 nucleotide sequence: TGTGCCAGCAGCCACACAGGGGAAAGCTATGGCTACACCTTC. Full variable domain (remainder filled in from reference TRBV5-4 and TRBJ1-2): ETGVTQSPTHLIKTRGQQVTLRCSSQSGHNTVSWYQQALGQGPQFIFQYYREEENGRGNFPPRFSGLQFPNYSSELNVNALELDDSALYLCASSHTGESYGYTFGSGTRLTVV.

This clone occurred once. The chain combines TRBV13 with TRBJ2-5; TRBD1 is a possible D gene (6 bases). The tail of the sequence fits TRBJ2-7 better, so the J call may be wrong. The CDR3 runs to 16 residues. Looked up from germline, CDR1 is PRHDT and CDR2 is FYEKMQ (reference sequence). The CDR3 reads CASSTPRWTDDYEQYF. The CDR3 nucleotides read TGTGCCAGCAGCACCCCGCGTTGGACAGACGACTACGAGCAGTACTTC.

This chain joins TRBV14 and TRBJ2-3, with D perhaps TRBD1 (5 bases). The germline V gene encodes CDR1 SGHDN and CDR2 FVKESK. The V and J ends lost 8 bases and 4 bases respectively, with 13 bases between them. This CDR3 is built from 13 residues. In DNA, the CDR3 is TGTGCCAGCGCCACCCAAGGGGCAGATACGCAGTATTTT. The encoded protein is CASATQGADTQYF.

CDR3 sequence: CASSYPGQYNQPQHF. The CDR3 bases are TGTGCCAGCAGTTACCCAGGGCAATACAATCAGCCCCAGCATTTT. The V gene is TRBV28, the J gene TRBJ1-5, with a possible D match to TRBD1 (5 bases). CDR3 length equals 15 residues. Trimming took 4 bases from V and 3 from J, leaving 13 bases between them. Germline V gene sequence: CDR1 MDHEN, CDR2 SYDVKM.

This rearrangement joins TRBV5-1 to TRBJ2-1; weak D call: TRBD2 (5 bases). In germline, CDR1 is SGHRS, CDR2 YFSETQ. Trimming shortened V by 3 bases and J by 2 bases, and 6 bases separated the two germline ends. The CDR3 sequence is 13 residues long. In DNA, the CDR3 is TGCGCCAGCAGCTCCGGGACCTACAATGAGCAGTTCTTC. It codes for CASSSGTYNEQFF.

The CDR3 reads CASSDGASGLRTGELFF. The CDR3 DNA is TGTGCCAGCAGTGACGGGGCTAGCGGACTCCGGACCGGGGAGCTGTTTTTT. This rearrangement joins TRBV2 to TRBJ2-2; 7 positions match TRBD2. The CDR3 sequence is 17 residues long. Germline-derived CDR1 and CDR2 are SNHLY and FYNNEI. After removal of 3 bases from V and 5 bases from J, the junction contained 12 bases not matched to a gene.

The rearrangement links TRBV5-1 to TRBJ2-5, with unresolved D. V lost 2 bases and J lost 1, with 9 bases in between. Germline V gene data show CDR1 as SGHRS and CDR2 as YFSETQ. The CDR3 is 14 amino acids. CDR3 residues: CASSFRPGQETQYF. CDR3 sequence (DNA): TGCGCCAGCAGCTTTCGCCCAGGCCAAGAGACCCAGTACTTC.

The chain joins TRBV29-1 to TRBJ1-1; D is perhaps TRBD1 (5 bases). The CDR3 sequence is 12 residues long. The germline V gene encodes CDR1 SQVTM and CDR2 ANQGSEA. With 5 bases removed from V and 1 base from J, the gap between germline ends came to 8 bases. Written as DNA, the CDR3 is TGCAGCGTTCTTCAGGGGAACACTGAAGCTTTCTTT. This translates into CSVLQGNTEAFF.

In DNA, the CDR3 is TGTGCCAGCAGCACTAGGGGCACAGATACGCAGTATTTT. Its protein is CASSTRGTDTQYF. The chain recombines TRBV7-2 with TRBJ2-3, with D possibly being TRBD2 (5 bases). The CDR3 sequence is 13 residues long. Germline V CDR1 and CDR2: SGHTA, FQGNSA. V lost 5 bases to trimming and J lost 1 base, with 7 bases between them. The whole variable domain, remainder taken from reference TRBV7-2 and TRBJ2-3, is GAGVSQSPSNKVTEKGKDVELRCDPISGHTALYWYRQSLGQGLEFLIYFQGNSAPDKSGLPSDRFSAERTGGSVSTLTIQRTQQEDSAVYLCASSTRGTDTQYFGPGTRLTVL.

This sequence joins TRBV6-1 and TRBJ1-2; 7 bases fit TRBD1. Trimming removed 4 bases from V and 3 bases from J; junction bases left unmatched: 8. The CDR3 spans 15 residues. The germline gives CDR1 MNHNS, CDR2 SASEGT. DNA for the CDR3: TGTGCCAGCAGTGGTAGGACAGGAGGGGACTATGGCTACACCTTC. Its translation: CASSGRTGGDYGYTF.

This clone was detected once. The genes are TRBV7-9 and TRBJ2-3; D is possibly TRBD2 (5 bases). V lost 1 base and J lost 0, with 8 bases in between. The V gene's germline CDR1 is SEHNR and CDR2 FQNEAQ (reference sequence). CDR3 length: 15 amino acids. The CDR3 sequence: CASSLEGDSTDTQYF. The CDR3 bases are TGTGCCAGCAGCTTAGAGGGAGATAGCACAGATACGCAGTATTTT.

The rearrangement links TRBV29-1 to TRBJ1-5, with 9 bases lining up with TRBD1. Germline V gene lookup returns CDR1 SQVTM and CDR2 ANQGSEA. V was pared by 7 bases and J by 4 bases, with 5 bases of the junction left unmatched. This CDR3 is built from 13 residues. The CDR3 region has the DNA TGCAGCGGAGGGACAGGGCGAAATCAGCCCCAGCATTTT. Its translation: CSGGTGRNQPQHF.

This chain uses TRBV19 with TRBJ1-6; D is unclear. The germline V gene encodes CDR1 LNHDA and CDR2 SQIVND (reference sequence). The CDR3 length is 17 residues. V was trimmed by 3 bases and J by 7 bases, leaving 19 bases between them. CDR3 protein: CASSIFGSPVLNSPLHF. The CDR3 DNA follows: TGTGCCAGTAGTATCTTCGGGTCCCCAGTCCTCAATTCACCCCTCCACTTT.

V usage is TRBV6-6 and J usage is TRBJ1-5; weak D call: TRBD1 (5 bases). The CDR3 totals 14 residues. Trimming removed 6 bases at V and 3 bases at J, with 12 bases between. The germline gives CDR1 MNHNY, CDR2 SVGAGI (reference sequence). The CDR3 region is CASSKQAFNQPQHF. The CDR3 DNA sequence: TGTGCCAGCAGCAAACAGGCATTCAATCAGCCCCAGCATTTT.

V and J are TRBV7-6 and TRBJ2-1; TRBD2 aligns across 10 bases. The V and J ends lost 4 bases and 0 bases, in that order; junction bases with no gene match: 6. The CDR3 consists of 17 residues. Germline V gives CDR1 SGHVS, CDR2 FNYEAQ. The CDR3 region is CASSSKGLAASYNEQFF. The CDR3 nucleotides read TGTGCCAGCAGCTCCAAAGGACTAGCGGCCTCCTACAATGAGCAGTTCTTC.

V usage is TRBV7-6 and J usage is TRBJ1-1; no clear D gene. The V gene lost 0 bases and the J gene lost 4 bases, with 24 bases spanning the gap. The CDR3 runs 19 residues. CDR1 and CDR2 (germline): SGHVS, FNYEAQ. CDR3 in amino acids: CASSLAGRPGYGPGTEAFF. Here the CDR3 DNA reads TGTGCCAGCAGCTTAGCGGGTCGGCCGGGGTATGGACCGGGCACTGAAGCTTTCTTT.

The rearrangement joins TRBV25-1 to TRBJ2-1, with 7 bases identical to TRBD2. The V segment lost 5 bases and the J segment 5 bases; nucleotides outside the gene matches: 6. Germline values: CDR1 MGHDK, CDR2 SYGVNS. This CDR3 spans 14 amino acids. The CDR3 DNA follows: TGTGCCAGCAGTACAGCGGGGCTTAACAATGAGCAGTTCTTC. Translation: CASSTAGLNNEQFF.

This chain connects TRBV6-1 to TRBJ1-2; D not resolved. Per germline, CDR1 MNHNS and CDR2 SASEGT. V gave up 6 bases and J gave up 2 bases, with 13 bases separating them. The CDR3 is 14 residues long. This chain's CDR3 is CASRGENANYGYTF. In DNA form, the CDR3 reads TGTGCCAGCAGGGGCGAAAATGCAAACTATGGCTACACCTTC.

CDR3 residues: CASSVGSGRGETQYF. The CDR3 nucleotides read TGTGCCAGCAGCGTAGGCAGCGGGAGGGGGGAGACCCAGTACTTC. This sequence joins TRBV9 and TRBJ2-5; 10 nucleotides match TRBD2. V was pared by 0 bases and J by 5 bases, with 4 bases of the junction left unmatched. Germline loops: CDR1 SGDLS, CDR2 YYNGEE. The CDR3 is 15 amino acids. Based on the CDR3 plus reference TRBV9 and TRBJ2-5, the full variable domain is DSGVTQTPKHLITATGQRVTLRCSPRSGDLSVYWYQQSLDQGLQFLIQYYNGEERAKGNILERFSAQQFPDLHSELNLSSLELGDSALYFCASSVGSGRGETQYFGPGTRLLVL.

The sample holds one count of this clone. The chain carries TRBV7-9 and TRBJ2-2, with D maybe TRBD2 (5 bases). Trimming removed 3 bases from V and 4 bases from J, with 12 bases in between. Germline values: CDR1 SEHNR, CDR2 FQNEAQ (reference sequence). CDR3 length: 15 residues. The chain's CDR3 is CASSFDSVPTGELFF. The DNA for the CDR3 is TGTGCCAGCAGCTTCGATAGCGTTCCCACCGGGGAGCTGTTTTTT.

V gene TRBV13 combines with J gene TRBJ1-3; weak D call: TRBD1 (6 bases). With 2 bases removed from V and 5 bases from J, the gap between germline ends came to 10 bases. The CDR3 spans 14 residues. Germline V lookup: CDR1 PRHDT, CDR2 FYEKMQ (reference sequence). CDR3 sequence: CASSLRQARNTIYF. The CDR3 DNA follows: TGTGCCAGCAGCTTACGACAGGCACGAAACACCATATATTTT.

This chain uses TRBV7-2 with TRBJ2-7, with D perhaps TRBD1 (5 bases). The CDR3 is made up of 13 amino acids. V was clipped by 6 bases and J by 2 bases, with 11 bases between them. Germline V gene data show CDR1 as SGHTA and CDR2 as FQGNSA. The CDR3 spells CASSSGSAYEQYF. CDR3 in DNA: TGTGCCAGCAGTTCAGGGTCGGCCTACGAGCAGTACTTC.

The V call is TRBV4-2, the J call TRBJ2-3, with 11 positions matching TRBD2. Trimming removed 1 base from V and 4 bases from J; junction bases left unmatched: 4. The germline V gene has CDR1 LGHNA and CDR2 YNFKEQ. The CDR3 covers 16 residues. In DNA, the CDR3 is TGTGCCAGCAGCCAAGGACTAGCGGGGTTCGCAGATACGCAGTATTTT. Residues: CASSQGLAGFADTQYF.

The CDR3 here is CASSSGPGQGNEQFF. The CDR3 nucleotides read TGCGCCAGCAGCTCGGGACCGGGACAGGGTAATGAGCAGTTCTTC. V and J are TRBV5-1 and TRBJ2-1, with 9 nucleotides matching TRBD1. The CDR3 sequence is 15 residues long. In germline, CDR1 is SGHRS, CDR2 YFSETQ. The junction had 8 bases not matched to a gene; V was cut back by 3 bases and J by 7 bases.

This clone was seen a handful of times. CDR3 in DNA: TGTGCCAGCAGTGGACTAGCGGGGGGGAACACCGGGGAGCTGTTTTTT. Protein: CASSGLAGGNTGELFF. The rearrangement joins TRBV6-1 to TRBJ2-2; TRBD2 agrees at 13 bases. V trimming: 4 bases; J trimming: 1 base; junction bases outside the gene matches: 0. The CDR3 consists of 16 residues. The germline V gene has CDR1 MNHNS and CDR2 SASEGT.

In nucleotides, the CDR3 is TGTGCCAGCAGTCGGACTACGCGATCAGATACGCAGTATTTT. It translates to CASSRTTRSDTQYF. This chain links TRBV2 with TRBJ2-3; D is possibly TRBD2 (6 bases). The germline V gene has CDR1 SNHLY and CDR2 FYNNEI. V was clipped by 5 bases and J by 4 bases, with 13 bases between them. This CDR3 contains 14 residues.

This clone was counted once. The CDR3 coding sequence is TGTGCCAGCAGCCCGAATGGGGCCCGGAACACTGAAGCTTTCTTT. This gives the protein CASSPNGARNTEAFF. The genes are TRBV5-6 and TRBJ1-1; possibly TRBD1 for D (5 bases). Trimming left V 4 bases short and J 1 base short, with 14 bases between. CDR1 is SGHDT and CDR2 is YYEEEE in the germline V gene. The CDR3 consists of 15 residues.

This CDR3 is CASSLTGGAYYGYTF. The CDR3 coding sequence is TGTGCCAGCAGCTTAACGGGAGGGGCGTACTATGGCTACACCTTC. This chain uses TRBV7-3 with TRBJ1-2, with D possibly being TRBD1 (5 bases). Trimming shortened V by 0 bases and J by 3 bases, and 11 bases separated the two germline ends. CDR1 SGHTA and CDR2 FQGTGA come from the germline V gene. CDR3 length: 15 amino acids. The variable domain in full, with the rest retrieved from reference TRBV7-3 and TRBJ1-2, is GAGVSQTPSNKVTEKGKYVELRCDPISGHTALYWYRQSLGQGPEFLIYFQGTGAADDSGLPNDRFFAVRPEGSVSTLKIQRTERGDSAVYLCASSLTGGAYYGYTFGSGTRLTVV.